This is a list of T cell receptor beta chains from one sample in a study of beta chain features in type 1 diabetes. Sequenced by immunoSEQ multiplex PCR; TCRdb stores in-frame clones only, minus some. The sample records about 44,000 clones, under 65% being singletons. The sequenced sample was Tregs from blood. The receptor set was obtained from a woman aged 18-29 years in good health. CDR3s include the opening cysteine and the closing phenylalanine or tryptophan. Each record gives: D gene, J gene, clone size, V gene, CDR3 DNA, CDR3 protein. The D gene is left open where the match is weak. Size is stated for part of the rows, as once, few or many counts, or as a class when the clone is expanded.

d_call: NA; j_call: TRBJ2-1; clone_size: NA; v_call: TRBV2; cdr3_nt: TGTGCCAGCGACACTCGACGGTACAATGAGCAGTTCTTC; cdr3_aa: CASDTRRYNEQFF
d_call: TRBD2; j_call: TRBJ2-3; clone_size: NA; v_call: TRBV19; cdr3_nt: TGTGCCAGTAGTATGGCGGGGGTAGATACGCAGTATTTT; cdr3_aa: CASSMAGVDTQYF
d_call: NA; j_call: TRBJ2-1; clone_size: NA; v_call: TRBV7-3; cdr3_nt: TGTGCCAGCAGGAAAAGGGTAGGGAGTGAGCAGTTCTTC; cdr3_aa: CASRKRVGSEQFF
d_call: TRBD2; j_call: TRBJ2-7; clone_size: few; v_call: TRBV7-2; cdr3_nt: TGTGCCAGCAGCTACCTGAGGATAGCGGGGATAGTCTACGAGCAGTACTTC; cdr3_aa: CASSYLRIAGIVYEQYF
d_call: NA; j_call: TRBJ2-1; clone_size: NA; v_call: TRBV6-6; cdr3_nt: TGTGCCAGCAGTTTGACGGGGAGCTCCTACAATGAGCAGTTCTTC; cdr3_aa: CASSLTGSSYNEQFF
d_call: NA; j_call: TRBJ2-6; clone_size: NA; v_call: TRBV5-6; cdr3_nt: TGTGCCAGCAGCACCCTTTCCACTAGCTCTGGGGCCAACGTCCTGACTTTC; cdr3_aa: CASSTLSTSSGANVLTF
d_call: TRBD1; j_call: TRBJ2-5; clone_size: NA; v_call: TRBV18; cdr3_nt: TGTGCCAGCTCACCCCCGACAGGGCAAGAGACCCAGTACTTC; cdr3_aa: CASSPPTGQETQYF
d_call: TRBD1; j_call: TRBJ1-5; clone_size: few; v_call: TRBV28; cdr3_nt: TGTGCCAGCAGGTTCGGGACAGGGGGAGTGACCCAGCATTTT; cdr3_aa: CASRFGTGGVTQHF
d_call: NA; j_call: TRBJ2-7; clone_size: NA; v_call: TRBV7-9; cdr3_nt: TGTGCCAGCAGCTTAGGACAGTATAGCTACGAGCAGTACTTC; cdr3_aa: CASSLGQYSYEQYF
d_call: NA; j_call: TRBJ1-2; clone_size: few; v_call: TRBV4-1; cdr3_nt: TGCGCCAGCAGCCAAGGTCATAGGGGATCCGGCTATGGCTACACCTTC; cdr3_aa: CASSQGHRGSGYGYTF
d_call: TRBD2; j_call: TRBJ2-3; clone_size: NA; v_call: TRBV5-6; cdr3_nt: TGTGCCAGCAGCCAACGACTAGCGGGAGGCACAGATACGCAGTATTTT; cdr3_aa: CASSQRLAGGTDTQYF
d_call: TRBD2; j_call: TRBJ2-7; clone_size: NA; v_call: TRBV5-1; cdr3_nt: TGCGCCAGCAGCTTATCTTTTGGACTAGCGTCCTACGAGCAGTACTTC; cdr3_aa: CASSLSFGLASYEQYF
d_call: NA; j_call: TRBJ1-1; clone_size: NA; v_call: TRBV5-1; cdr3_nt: TGCGCCAGCAGTTACGGGTCCTTTGGCACTGAAGCTTTCTTT; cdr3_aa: CASSYGSFGTEAFF
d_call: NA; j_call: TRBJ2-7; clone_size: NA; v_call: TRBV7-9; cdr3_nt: TGTGCCAGCAGCTTAGTCTCTAGCTCCTACGAGCAGTACTTC; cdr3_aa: CASSLVSSSYEQYF
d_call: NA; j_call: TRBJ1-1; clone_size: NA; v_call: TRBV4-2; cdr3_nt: TGTGCCAGCAGCCGAGACATGACAGCCGGAAAGGCTGAAGCTTTCTTT; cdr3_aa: CASSRDMTAGKAEAFF
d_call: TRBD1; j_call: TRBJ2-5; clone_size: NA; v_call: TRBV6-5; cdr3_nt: TGTGCCAGCAAAAGGGACAGGGACCAAGAGACCCAGTACTTC; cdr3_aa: CASKRDRDQETQYF
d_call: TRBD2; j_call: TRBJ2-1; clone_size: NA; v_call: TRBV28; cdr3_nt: TGTGCCAGCAGTCTTTCAGGGAGGGATGAGCAGTTCTTC; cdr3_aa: CASSLSGRDEQFF
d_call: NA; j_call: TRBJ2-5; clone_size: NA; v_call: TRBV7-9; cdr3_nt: TGTGCCAGCAGCTTTATGGAGACCCAGTACTTC; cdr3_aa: CASSFMETQYF
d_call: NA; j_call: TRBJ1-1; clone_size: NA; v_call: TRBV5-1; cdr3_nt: TGCGCCAGTACGGACAGCCTGAACACTGAAGCTTTCTTT; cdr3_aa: CASTDSLNTEAFF
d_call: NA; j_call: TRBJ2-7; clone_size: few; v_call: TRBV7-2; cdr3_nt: TGTGCCAGCAGCTTAGGTTGGGCTCGGAACGAGCAGTACTTC; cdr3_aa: CASSLGWARNEQYF
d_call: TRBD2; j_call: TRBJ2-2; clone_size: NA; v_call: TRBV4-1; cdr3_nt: TGCGCCAGCAGGGGGGGAGGGGACGGCACCGGGGAGCTGTTTTTT; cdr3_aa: CASRGGGDGTGELFF
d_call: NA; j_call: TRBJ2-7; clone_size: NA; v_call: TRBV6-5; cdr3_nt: TGTGCCAGCGGGGAGACTAGTAGTAGCTACGAGCAGTACTTC; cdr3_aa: CASGETSSSYEQYF
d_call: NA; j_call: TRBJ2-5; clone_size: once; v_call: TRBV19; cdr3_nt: TGTGCCAGTAGCTCCTACGAGCTTAAGAGGGAGACCCAGTACTTC; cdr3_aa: CASSSYELKRETQYF
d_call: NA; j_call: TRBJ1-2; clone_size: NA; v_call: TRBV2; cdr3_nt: TGTGCCAGCAGGGAGGGGAGTGGCTATGGCTACACCTTC; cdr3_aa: CASREGSGYGYTF
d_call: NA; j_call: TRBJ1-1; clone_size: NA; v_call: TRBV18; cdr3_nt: TGTGCCAGCTCACCACAGGGCAGGGTGACGAACACTGAAGCTTTCTTT; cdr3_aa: CASSPQGRVTNTEAFF
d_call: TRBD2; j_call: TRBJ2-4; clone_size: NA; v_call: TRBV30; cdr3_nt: TGTGCCTGGAGTGTATTGCTAGCGGGAGCGGAACGCATTATCAACGGAAACATTCAGTACTTC; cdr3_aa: CAWSVLLAGAERIINGNIQYF
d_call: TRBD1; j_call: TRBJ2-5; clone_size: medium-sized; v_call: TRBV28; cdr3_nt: TGTGCCAGCACCTACACCCTGGGACAGGGGGAAGAGACCCAGTACTTC; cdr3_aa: CASTYTLGQGEETQYF